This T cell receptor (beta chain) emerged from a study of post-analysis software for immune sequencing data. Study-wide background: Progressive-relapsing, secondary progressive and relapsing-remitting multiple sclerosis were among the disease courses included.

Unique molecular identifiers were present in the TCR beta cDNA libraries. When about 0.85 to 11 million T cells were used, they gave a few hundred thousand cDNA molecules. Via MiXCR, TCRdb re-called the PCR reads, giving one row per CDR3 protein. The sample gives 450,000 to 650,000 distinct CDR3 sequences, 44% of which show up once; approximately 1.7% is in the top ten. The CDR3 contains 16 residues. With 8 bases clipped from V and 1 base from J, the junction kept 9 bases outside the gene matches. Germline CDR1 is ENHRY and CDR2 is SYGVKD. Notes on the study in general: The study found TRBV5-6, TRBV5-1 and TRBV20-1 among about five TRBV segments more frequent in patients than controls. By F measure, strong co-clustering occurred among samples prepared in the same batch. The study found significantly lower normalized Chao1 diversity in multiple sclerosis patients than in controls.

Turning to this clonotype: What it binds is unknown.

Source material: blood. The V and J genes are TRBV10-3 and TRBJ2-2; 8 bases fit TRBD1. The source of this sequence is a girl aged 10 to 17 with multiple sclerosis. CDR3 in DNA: TGTGCCATCGCTCCGCGGGACAGGTGGAACACCGGGGAGCTGTTTTTT. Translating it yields CAIAPRDRWNTGELFF.